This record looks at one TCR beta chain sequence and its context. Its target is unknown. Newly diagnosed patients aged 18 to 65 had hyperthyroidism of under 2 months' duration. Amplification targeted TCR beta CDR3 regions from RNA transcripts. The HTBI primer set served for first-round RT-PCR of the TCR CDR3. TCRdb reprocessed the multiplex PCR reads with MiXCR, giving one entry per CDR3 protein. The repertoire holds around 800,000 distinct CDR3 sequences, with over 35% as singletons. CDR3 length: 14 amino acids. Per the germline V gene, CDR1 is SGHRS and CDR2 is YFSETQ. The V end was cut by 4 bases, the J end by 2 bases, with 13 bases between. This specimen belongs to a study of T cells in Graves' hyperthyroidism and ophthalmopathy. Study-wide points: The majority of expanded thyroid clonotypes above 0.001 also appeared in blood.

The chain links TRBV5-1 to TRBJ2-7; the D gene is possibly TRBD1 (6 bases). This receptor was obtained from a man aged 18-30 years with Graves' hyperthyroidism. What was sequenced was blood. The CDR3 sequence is CASSRDRQAYEQYF. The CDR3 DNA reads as TGCGCCAGCAGCCGCGATAGACAGGCCTACGAGCAGTACTTC.